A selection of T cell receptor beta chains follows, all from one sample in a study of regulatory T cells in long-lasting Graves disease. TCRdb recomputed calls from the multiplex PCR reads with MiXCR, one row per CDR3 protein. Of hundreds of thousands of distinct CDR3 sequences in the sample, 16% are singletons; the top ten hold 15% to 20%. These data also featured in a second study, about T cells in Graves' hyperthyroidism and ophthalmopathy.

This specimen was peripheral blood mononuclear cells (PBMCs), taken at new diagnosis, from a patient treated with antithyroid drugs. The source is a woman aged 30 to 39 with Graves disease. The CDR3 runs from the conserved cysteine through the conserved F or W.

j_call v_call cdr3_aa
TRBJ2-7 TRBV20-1 CSARAGGTHSSYEQYF
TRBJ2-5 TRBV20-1 CSARSPAGGETQYF
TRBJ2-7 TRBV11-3 CASSPTVRSSYEQYF
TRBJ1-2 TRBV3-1 CASSQEVGAYGYTF
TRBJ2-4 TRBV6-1 CASSEPFITRTGGDIQYF
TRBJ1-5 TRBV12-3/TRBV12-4 CASSGGGYEQYFGPGNQPQHF
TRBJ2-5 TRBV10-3 CAISESGVRETQYF
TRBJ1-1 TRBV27 CASSLSFGTGAFF
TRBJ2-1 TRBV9 CASSVATSAQAGGEQFF
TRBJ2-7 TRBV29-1 CSVEVTDAYEQYF
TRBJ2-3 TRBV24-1 CATSDAAVTTDTQYF
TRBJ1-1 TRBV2 CASKGQGDTEAFF
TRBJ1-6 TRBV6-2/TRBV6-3 CASSELDRMGSPLHF
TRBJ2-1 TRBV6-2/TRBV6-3 CASSLLAGVSNEQFF
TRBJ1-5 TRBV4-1 CASSQVNQPQHF
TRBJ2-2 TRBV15 CATSRDLGDVGRAYTGELFF
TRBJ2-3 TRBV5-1 CASSLAGFSTDTQYF
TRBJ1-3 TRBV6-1 CASSAEKTSGNTIYF
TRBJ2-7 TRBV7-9 CASSHGVADEQYF
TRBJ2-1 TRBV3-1 CASSQAAEQFF
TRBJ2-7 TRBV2 CAKQGADSYEQYF
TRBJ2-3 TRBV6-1 CASTVGTGASTDTQYF
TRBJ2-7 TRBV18 CASSQVDRGLDEQYF
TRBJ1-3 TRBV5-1 CASSLNRQGSGGNTIYF
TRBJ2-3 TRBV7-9 CASSLDVGSTDTQYF
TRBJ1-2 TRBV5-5 CASSLAPGRIGGYTF
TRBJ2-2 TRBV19 CASSIRGPLGAGNTGELFF
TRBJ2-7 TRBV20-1 CSASPGGALYEQYF
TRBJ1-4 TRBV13 CASSFGPNRDSAKKLFF
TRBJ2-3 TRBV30 CALSSGSGGGTQYF
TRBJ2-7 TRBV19 CASSPDFPPLEQYF
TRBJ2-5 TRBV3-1 CASSRRDGEETQYF
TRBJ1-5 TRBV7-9 CASSLEGTPRHF
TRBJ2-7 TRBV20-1 CSPKGRSSYEQYF
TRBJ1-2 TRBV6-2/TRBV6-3 CASSLAQQGPYGYTF
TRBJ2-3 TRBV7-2 CVSSSLVAGGTTSTQYF
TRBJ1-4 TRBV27 CASSLGPGEKLFF
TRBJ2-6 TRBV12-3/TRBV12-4 CASRRGAFPGANVLTF
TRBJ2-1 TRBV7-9 CASSLERPLYNEQFF
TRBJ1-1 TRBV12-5 CASGLPLKNLRQGWNTEAFF
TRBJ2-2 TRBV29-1 CSVGALSTGELFF
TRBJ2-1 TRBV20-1 CSARRGEGAYNEQFF
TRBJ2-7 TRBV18 CASSPRVGTVGHEQYF
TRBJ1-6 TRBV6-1 CASSASTGRYSPLHF
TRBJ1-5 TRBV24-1 CATRDRGLSQPQHF